This T cell receptor beta chain was obtained from a study of OX40 agonist ivuxolimab in advanced cancers. V was cut by 1 base and J by 5 bases, with 18 bases left in between. The length of the CDR3 is 16 residues. Germline CDR1 is SGDLS and CDR2 is YYNGEE. The table came from immunoSEQ multiplex PCR; TCRdb's copy has only in-frame clones and leaves some out. The top ten hold 16% of the sample, which has about 22,000 clones, 70% to 85% seen once. The rearrangement links TRBV9 to TRBJ2-5, with D tentatively TRBD1 or TRBD2 (7 bases each). The sequence was collected from an adult with an advanced solid tumor such as melanoma, head and neck, liver or kidney cancer. Source: CD4+ or CD8+ T cells sorted from blood, taken in a trial of the OX40 agonist ivuxolimab. CDR3 in DNA: TGTGCCAGCAGCGTACAGGGGGGGCCCGGCGTTGAGACCCAGTACTTC. Protein: CASSVQGGPGVETQYF.